The entry below describes one T cell receptor beta chain. It lacks a known antigen. Per-base quality was not reported, and no clone a single base away is much larger than it. The sample originates from a study of shared T cell receptors in the human thymus (dated by TCRdb to the early 2020s). At the level of the whole study: The study examined how self-reactive, shared T-cell receptor alpha chains are generated in the human thymus.

The CDR3 measures 13 amino acids from cysteine to phenylalanine. Only the CDR3 part of the read is kept: 39 bases, read in frame from the first base. Trimming takes 3 bases from V and 7 bases from J, and the germline ends sit 10 bases apart. The germline V gene encodes CDR1 LGHNA and CDR2 YSLEER. The method behind the library was the immunoSEQ multiplex PCR assay. TCRdb obtained this table from immuneACCESS and retained in-frame rearrangements with V and J assigned. These tables miss some clones; where compared with another copy, unresolved V genes account for less than half of the shortfall, and the remainder is unexplained. For this sample there are about 500,000 clones; more than 75% appear just once. The ten top clones hold more than 0.01% of the sample. These sequences were also reported in another study, on human thymus T cells. From that second study: The donors were immunologically healthy infants in Finland who had open corrective cardiac surgery for congenital heart defects. The thymus tissue came from surgical resects taken out during corrective cardiac surgery. V and J gene segment usage appeared biased in both thymic and peripheral blood repertoires. According to the related research, thymic TCR repertoires were highly overlapping among unrelated individuals. The study described the TCR alpha and beta repertoires in about eight infant thymus samples and four matching peripheral blood samples. Donor ages ranging from roughly 7 to 250 days were recorded, and a handful of male and two female infants were included in the cohort. Thymocytes were released mechanically from tissue and stored at -70 °C as pellets of about 9-32 million cells. A QIAsymphony instrument was used to extract genomic DNA from frozen cell pellets. The immunoSEQ multiplex PCR assay was used to amplify the TCRB and TCRAD loci from a standardized quantity of quality-controlled genomic DNA. The amplicons spanned the V(D)J region and were long enough to cover the CDR3 and allow V and J genes to be identified. Amplicon sequencing was performed on an Illumina platform through the commercial immunoSEQ service. Primer bias and sequencing errors were corrected using previously described methods, and TCRAD and TCRB definitions followed the IMGT database. Analysis of the repertoires was done with immunoSEQ Analyzer 3.0 and VDJTools and included basic statistics, V/J segment usage, diversity estimates, rarefaction and pairwise overlap. Diversity was estimated using the Chao1, ChaoE, Efron-Thisted, Shannon and inverse Simpson indices, and was also estimated on datasets down-sampled to the size of the smallest sample. Repertoire overlap was determined by strict matching of CDR3 nucleotide sequence, V gene and J gene, and Jaccard-based multidimensional scaling clustering was applied. On average, roughly 740,000 unique TCRB clonotypes were obtained from thymus samples, compared with 70,000 to 90,000 from blood samples.

The sequence is built from TRBV4-3 and TRBJ2-1, and the D gene may be TRBD2, 6 bases matching. The sample taken for sequencing was thymocytes. The receptor was isolated from a boy younger than two with a congenital heart defect. Donor details come from another sample of the same person, matched by shared clones. CDR3 protein: CASSHRGSNEQFF. The DNA reads as follows: TGCGCCAGCAGCCATCGGGGGAGTAATGAGCAGTTCTTC.